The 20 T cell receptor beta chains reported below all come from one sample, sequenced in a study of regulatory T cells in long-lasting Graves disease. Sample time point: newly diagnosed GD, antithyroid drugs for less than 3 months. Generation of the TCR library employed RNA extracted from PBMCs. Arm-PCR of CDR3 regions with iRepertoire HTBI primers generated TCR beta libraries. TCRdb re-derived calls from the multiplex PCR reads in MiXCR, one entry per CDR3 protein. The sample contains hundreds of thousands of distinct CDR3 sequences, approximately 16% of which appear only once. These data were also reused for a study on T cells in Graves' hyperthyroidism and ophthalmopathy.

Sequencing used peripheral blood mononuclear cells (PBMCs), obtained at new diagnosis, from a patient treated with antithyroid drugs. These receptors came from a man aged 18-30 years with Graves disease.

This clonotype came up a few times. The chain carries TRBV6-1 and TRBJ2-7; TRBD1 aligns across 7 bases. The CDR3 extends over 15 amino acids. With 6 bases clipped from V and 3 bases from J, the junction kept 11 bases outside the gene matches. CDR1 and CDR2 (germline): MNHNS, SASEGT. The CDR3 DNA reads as TGTGCCAGCAGGGGATTGACAGGGATAAGCTACGAGCAGTACTTC. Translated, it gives CASRGLTGISYEQYF.

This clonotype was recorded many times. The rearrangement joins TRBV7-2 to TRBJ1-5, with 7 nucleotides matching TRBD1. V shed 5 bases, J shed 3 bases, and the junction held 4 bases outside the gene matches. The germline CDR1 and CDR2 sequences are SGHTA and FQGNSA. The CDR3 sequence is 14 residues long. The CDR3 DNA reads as TGTGCCAGCAGCGACAGGGCCGACAATCAGCCCCAGCATTTT. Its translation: CASSDRADNQPQHF.

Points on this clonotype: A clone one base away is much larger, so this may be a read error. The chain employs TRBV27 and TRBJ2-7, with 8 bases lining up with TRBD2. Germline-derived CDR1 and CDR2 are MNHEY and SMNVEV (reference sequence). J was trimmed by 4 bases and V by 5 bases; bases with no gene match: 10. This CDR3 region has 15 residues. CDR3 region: CASSNGTSGRYEQYF. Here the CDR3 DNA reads TGTGCCAGCAGTAACGGTACTAGCGGTCGGTACGAGCAGTACTTC.

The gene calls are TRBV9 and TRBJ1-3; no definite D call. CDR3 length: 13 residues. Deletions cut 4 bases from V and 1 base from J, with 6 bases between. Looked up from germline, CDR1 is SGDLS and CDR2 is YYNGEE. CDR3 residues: CASSPQSGNTIYF. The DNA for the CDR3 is TGTGCCAGCAGCCCCCAGTCTGGAAACACCATATATTTT. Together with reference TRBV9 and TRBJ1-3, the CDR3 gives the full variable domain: DSGVTQTPKHLITATGQRVTLRCSPRSGDLSVYWYQQSLDQGLQFLIQYYNGEERAKGNILERFSAQQFPDLHSELNLSSLELGDSALYFCASSPQSGNTIYFGEGSWLTVV.

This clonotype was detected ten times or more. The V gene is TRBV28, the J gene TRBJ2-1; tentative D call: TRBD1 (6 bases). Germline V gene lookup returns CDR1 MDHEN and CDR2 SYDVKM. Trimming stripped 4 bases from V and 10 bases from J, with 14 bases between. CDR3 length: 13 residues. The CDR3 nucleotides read TGTGCCAGCAGTTCTCCGGGACATCGGGAGCAGTTCTTC. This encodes CASSSPGHREQFF.

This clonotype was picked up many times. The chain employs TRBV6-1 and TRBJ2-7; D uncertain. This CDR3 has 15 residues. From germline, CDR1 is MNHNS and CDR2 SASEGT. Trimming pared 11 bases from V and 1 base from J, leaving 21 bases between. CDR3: CAGESRWLSSYEQYF. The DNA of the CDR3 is TGTGCCGGTGAATCTAGATGGCTTTCTTCCTACGAGCAGTACTTC.

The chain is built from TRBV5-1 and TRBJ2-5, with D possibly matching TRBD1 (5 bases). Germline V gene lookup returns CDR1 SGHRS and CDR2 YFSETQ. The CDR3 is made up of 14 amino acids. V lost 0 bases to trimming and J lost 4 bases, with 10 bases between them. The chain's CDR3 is CASSLVAGPETQYF. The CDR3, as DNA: TGCGCCAGCAGCTTGGTGGCAGGGCCAGAGACCCAGTACTTC.

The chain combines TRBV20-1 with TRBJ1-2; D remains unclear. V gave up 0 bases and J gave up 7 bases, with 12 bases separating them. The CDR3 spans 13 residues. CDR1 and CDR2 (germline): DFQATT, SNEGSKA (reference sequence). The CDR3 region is CSARDLGGIGYTF. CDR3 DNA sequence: TGCAGTGCTAGAGATCTGGGAGGGATTGGCTACACCTTC.

As DNA, the CDR3 is TGTGCCAGCAGCACCTCGGTAGACTCTGGAAACACCATATATTTT. Its translation is CASSTSVDSGNTIYF. V usage is TRBV3-1 and J usage is TRBJ1-3; unclear D gene. The V end lost 5 bases, the J end lost 0 bases, and 11 bases lay between the germline ends. The length of the CDR3 is 15 residues. Germline V CDR1 and CDR2: LGHDT, YNNKEL (reference sequence).

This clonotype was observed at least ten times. The CDR3 DNA is TGTGCCAGCAGCTTGGTTAGGGAGCAGTACTTC. Translated, it gives CASSLVREQYF. The chain links TRBV11-2 to TRBJ2-7; D is uncertain. The germline V gene encodes CDR1 SGHAT and CDR2 FQNNGV. V was shortened by 3 bases and J by 7 bases, with 7 bases between the two germline ends. The CDR3 contains 11 residues.

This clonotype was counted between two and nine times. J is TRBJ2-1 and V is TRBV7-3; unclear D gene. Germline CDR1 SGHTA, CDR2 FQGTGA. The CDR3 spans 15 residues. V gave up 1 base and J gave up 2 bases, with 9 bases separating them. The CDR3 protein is CASSLRPEPYNEQFF. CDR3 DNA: TGTGCCAGCAGCTTAAGGCCGGAACCCTACAATGAGCAGTTCTTC.

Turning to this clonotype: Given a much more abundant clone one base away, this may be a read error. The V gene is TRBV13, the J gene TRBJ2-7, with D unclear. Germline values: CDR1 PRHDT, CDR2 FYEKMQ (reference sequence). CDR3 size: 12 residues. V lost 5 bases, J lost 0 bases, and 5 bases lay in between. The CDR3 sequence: CASSRISYEQYF. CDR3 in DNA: TGTGCCAGCAGCCGCATCTCCTACGAGCAGTACTTC.

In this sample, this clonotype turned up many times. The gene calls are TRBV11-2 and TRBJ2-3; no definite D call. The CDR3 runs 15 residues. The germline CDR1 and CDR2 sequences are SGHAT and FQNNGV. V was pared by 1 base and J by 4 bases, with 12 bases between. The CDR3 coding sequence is TGTGCCAGCAGCTTAGGGGCCCAAAGACCAGATACGCAGTATTTT. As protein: CASSLGAQRPDTQYF.

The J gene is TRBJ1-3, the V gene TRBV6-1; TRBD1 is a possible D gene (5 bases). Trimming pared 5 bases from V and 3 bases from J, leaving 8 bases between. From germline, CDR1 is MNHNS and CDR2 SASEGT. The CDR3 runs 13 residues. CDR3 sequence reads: CASSQGVGNTIYF. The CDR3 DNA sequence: TGTGCCAGCAGTCAAGGGGTTGGAAACACCATATATTTT.

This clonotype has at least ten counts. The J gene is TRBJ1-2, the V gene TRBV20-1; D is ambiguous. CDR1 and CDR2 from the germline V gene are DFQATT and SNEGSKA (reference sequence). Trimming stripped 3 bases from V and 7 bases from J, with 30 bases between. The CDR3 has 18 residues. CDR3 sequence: CSASSFQAGREGRIGYTF. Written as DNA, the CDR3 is TGCAGTGCTAGTTCCTTTCAGGCAGGACGAGAAGGCCGGATTGGCTACACCTTC.

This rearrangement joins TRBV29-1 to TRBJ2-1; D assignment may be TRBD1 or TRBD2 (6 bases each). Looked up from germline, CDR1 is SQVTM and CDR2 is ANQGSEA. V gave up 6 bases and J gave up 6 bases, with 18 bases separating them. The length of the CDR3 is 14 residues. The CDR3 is CSVAGGETPNEQFF. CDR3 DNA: TGCAGCGTCGCCGGGGGCGAGACTCCCAATGAGCAGTTCTTC.

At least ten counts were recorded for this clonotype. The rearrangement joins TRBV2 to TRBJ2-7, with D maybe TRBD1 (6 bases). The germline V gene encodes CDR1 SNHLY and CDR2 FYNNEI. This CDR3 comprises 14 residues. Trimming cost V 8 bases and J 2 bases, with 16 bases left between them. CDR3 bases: TGTGCCAGCCACCGGCAGGGGTCTACCTACGAGCAGTACTTC. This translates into CASHRQGSTYEQYF.

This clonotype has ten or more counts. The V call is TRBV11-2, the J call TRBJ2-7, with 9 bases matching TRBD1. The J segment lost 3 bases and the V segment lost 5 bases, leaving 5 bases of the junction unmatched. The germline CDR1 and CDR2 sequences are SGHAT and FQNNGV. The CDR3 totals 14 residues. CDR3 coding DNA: TGTGCCAGCAGCGTCGGACAGGGGAACTACGAGCAGTACTTC. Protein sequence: CASSVGQGNYEQYF.

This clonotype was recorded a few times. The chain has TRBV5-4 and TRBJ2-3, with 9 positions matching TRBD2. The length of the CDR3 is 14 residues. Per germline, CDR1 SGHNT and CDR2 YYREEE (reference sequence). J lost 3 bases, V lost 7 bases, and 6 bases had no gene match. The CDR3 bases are TGTGCCAGCCAAGCGGGAGGTGGAACAGATACGCAGTATTTT. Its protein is CASQAGGGTDTQYF.

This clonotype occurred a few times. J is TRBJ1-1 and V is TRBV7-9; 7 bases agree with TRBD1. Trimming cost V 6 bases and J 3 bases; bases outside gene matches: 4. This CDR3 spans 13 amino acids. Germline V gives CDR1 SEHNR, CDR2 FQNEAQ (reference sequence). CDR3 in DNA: TGTGCCAGCAGTTCCAGGGGGGACACTGAAGCTTTCTTT. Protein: CASSSRGDTEAFF.